This TCR beta chain was sequenced in a study of T cell responses to AZD1222 COVID-19 vaccine listed by TCRdb under 2021. With regard to the full study: AZD1222 recipients whose second dose came at about 4 weeks and those whose second dose came at about 12 weeks were combined into one group, since spike-specific TCR depth and breadth did not differ between the two schedules. TCR sequencing covered some 240 trial participants: 207 given two doses of AZD1222 and 26 given two doses of MenACWY control vaccine. Trial participants were enrolled into age subgroups of 18-55, 56-69 and 70-plus years, which contained 148, 28 and 57 TCR-sequenced participants, respectively.

Turning to this clone: The antigen it recognizes is unknown. No base quality information exists; no much larger clone differs at one position.

The meaning of the sample's time point label: baseline before first vaccination. Samples from vaccinated people were obtained from the UK trials COV001 and COV002, which included a single-blind randomized controlled phase 2/3 trial of AZD1222 (ChAdOx1 nCoV-19) in healthy adults. For TCRbeta chain sequencing, PBMC samples from trial participants were taken at day 0 and at day 28 after the second dose. The paper's findings and limits, for the study overall: The 56-69-year group was small, and its depth increase did not reach significance, likely because of low power. Conclusions about previously exposed vaccinees were limited because only a handful of AZD1222 recipients were SARS-CoV-2 seropositive at baseline. Epitopes outside the regions mutated in the B.1.351 and B.1.1.7 variants were reportedly recognized by nearly half of the unique spike-specific TCRs. Most participants were white British and females outnumbered males, and the authors suggested that clonal diversity may have been underestimated. Because no day 14 peak-response samples were available, the repertoires could be characterized only after the peak T cell response. A significant rise in spike-specific TCR breadth and depth was observed after two AZD1222 doses relative to day 0 and relative to MenACWY recipients. CD4 TCRs associated with the vaccine covered the entire spike protein, and the dominant responses were in regions 160-218 and 743-854.

The CDR3 regions of human TCRbeta chains were subjected to immunosequencing. As for the authors' bioinformatics: Repertoire TCRs were checked for matches against a reference library of SARS-CoV-2-specific TCRs that had been generated using the MIRA antigen-specificity platform. Breadth meant the fraction of unique TCRs that were SARS-CoV-2-associated, whereas depth meant the fraction of total T cells that were SARS-CoV-2-associated. Using the MIRA data, each spike-specific TCR was assigned both to the spike region to which the TCR was reactive and to a CD4 or CD8 class. Log10-transformed breadth and depth values were compared by one-way ANOVA with Sidak's multiple comparisons tests. Entries here come from immuneACCESS through TCRdb and include only in-frame sequences with V and J called. Some clones fail to appear in such tables; in the studies checked, an unresolved V gene covers under half of the shortfall, and the cause of the remainder is unknown. V, J and clone size derive from that table, while D and trimming were established from the DNA sequence. Present in this sample are 120,000 to 150,000 clones, less than 95% of which were seen just once. Clones ranked in the top ten supply approximately 3.6% of the sample.

The CDR3 holds 11 amino acids from the cysteine to the phenylalanine. Just CDR3 DNA is preserved here, 33 bases in frame from base 1. V drops 5 bases and J drops 3 bases, leaving 5 bases in between. Via the germline V gene (reference sequence), CDR1 is SEHNR and CDR2 FQNEAQ. Rearrangement joined TRBV7-9 to TRBJ2-7, with the D gene too uncertain to name. The source was peripheral blood, collected on day 0 of AZD1222 vaccination. This TCR was sampled from an adult in good health. The CDR3 region: CASSTNYEQYF. The sequenced DNA is TGTGCCAGCAGCACAAACTACGAGCAGTACTTC. Reference TRBV7-9 and TRBJ2-7 proteins supply the regions before and after the CDR3; the full variable domain is: DTGVSQNPRHKITKRGQNVTFRCDPISEHNRLYWYRQTLGQGPEFLTYFQNEAQLEKSRLLSDRFSAERPKGSFSTLEIQRTEQGDSAMYLCASSTNYEQYFGPGTRLTVT.